Presented here are 27 T cell receptor beta chains from one specimen sequenced in a study of ipilimumab plus nivolumab after autologous stem cell transplantation. Clones were read by immunoSEQ multiplex PCR, and TCRdb kept only the in-frame ones, dropping some. The sample lists tens of thousands of clones, approximately 86% occurring once. The sample in question was PBMCs, obtained in a trial of ipilimumab plus nivolumab as post-transplant consolidation. The receptor set was obtained from a male donor with diffuse large B-cell lymphoma.

The DNA of the CDR3 is TGTGCCAGCAGTTACTCTGGGTTCTCTGGAAACACCATATATTTT. Its protein is CASSYSGFSGNTIYF. J is TRBJ1-3 and V is TRBV6-5; unclear D gene. Trimming stripped 0 bases from V and 0 bases from J, with 6 bases between. The germline gives CDR1 MNHEY, CDR2 SVGAGI. The CDR3 extends over 15 amino acids.

This chain joins TRBV2 and TRBJ1-1; D call uncertain. The V end was cut by 6 bases, the J end by 7 bases, with 12 bases between. In germline, CDR1 is SNHLY, CDR2 FYNNEI. The CDR3 has 12 residues. Here the CDR3 reads CASSSGLIEAFF. Written as DNA, the CDR3 is TGTGCCAGCAGCTCGGGCTTAATTGAAGCTTTCTTT. Filled out from reference TRBV2 and TRBJ1-1, the complete variable domain reads EPEVTQTPSHQVTQMGQEVILRCVPISNHLYFYWYRQILGQKVEFLVSFYNNEISEKSEIFDDQFSVERPDGSNFTLKIRSTKLEDSAMYFCASSSGLIEAFFGQGTRLTVV.

This sequence joins TRBV7-2 and TRBJ2-3; no clear D. Germline V gives CDR1 SGHTA, CDR2 FQGNSA. The CDR3 spans 14 residues. V lost 5 bases to trimming and J lost 7 bases, with 16 bases between them. Here the CDR3 DNA reads TGTGCCAGCAGCCGACGGACCCAAGAGAATACGCAGTATTTT. This gives the protein CASSRRTQENTQYF.

The V gene is TRBV5-1, the J gene TRBJ1-2; D is possibly TRBD1 (5 bases). Germline values: CDR1 SGHRS, CDR2 YFSETQ. Trimming left V 4 bases short and J 3 bases short, with 13 bases between. This CDR3 spans 14 amino acids. The CDR3 DNA reads as TGCGCCAGCAGCGGTGGGGGGTTGGACTATGGCTACACCTTC. Translated, it gives CASSGGGLDYGYTF.

The chain uses TRBV9 and TRBJ2-1; D may correspond to TRBD1 or TRBD2 (6 bases each). The CDR3 runs 16 residues. The germline V gene has CDR1 SGDLS and CDR2 YYNGEE. V gave up 8 bases and J gave up 0 bases, with 18 bases separating them. CDR3 region: CASPTEGGHSYNEQFF. CDR3 nucleotides: TGTGCCAGTCCCACGGAGGGGGGACACTCCTACAATGAGCAGTTCTTC.

CDR3 sequence reads: CASSKPGTENNEQFF. The CDR3 bases are TGTGCCAGCAGTAAACCCGGGACAGAGAACAATGAGCAGTTCTTC. The chain couples TRBV6-1 to TRBJ2-1; 7 bases are shared with TRBD1. This CDR3 is built from 15 residues. The V and J ends lost 5 bases and 5 bases, in that order; junction bases with no gene match: 9. The V gene's germline CDR1 is MNHNS and CDR2 SASEGT.

The chain joins TRBV6-1 to TRBJ2-7, with a tentative D call TRBD1 (5 bases). The V gene lost 4 bases and the J gene lost 5 bases, with 12 bases spanning the gap. The germline V gene has CDR1 MNHNS and CDR2 SASEGT. The CDR3 runs to 13 residues. The CDR3 loop is CASSGREGDEQYF. CDR3 in DNA: TGTGCCAGCAGTGGCAGGGAAGGGGACGAGCAGTACTTC.

This chain links TRBV7-9 with TRBJ2-1; no clear D gene. V was pared by 1 base and J by 6 bases, with 4 bases between. Per the germline V gene, CDR1 is SEHNR and CDR2 is FQNEAQ (reference sequence). The CDR3 covers 12 residues. The CDR3 nucleotides are TGTGCCAGCAGCTTAGAGCTCAATGAGCAGTTCTTC. Its protein is CASSLELNEQFF.

The rearrangement joins TRBV6-6 to TRBJ2-1, with 10 bases aligning to TRBD1. This CDR3 contains 13 residues. Trimming at V came to 8 bases and at J to 4 bases, leaving 2 bases not matched to a gene. From germline, CDR1 is MNHNY and CDR2 SVGAGI (reference sequence). The CDR3 protein is CASGTGDYNEQFF. CDR3 coding DNA: TGTGCCAGCGGGACAGGGGATTACAATGAGCAGTTCTTC.

This chain connects TRBV5-4 to TRBJ1-1, with TRBD1 matching 7 bases. Germline CDR1 reads SGHNT; CDR2 reads YYREEE (reference sequence). This CDR3 is built from 15 residues. V shed 0 bases, J shed 2 bases, and the junction held 4 bases outside the gene matches. The CDR3, as DNA: TGTGCCAGCAGCTTGGGACAGGGAATTAACACTGAAGCTTTCTTT. This encodes CASSLGQGINTEAFF. Combining the CDR3 with reference TRBV5-4 and TRBJ1-1 gives the whole variable domain ETGVTQSPTHLIKTRGQQVTLRCSSQSGHNTVSWYQQALGQGPQFIFQYYREEENGRGNFPPRFSGLQFPNYSSELNVNALELDDSALYLCASSLGQGINTEAFFGQGTRLTVV.

This rearrangement joins TRBV12-5 to TRBJ1-2, with D maybe TRBD1 (5 bases). CDR3 size: 14 residues. Trimming took off 3 bases at V and 4 bases at J, with 12 bases between the two ends. CDR1 is LGHNT, CDR2 FRNRAP, per germline. DNA for the CDR3: TGTGCTAGTGGTTTATCAACCGGGGGCTATGGCTACACCTTC. Translation gives CASGLSTGGYGYTF.

This chain connects TRBV5-4 to TRBJ2-3; D is perhaps TRBD1 or TRBD2 (6 bases each). Trimming removed 4 bases from V and 4 bases from J, with 19 bases in between. Germline V lookup: CDR1 SGHNT, CDR2 YYREEE (reference sequence). The CDR3 is made up of 16 amino acids. CDR3: CASSRPGGRESDTQYF. The CDR3 coding sequence is TGTGCCAGCAGCCGTCCCGGGGGCAGGGAATCAGATACGCAGTATTTT. The full variable domain, completed using reference TRBV5-4 and TRBJ2-3, is ETGVTQSPTHLIKTRGQQVTLRCSSQSGHNTVSWYQQALGQGPQFIFQYYREEENGRGNFPPRFSGLQFPNYSSELNVNALELDDSALYLCASSRPGGRESDTQYFGPGTRLTVL.

This chain links TRBV5-1 with TRBJ1-2; D remains ambiguous. Germline CDR1 and CDR2: SGHRS and YFSETQ. V was clipped by 3 bases and J by 2 bases, with 17 bases between them. This CDR3 spans 16 amino acids. The CDR3 nucleotides read TGCGCCAGCAGCTCCTCCCCAACAGAAAGAAACTATGGCTACACCTTC. Translation: CASSSSPTERNYGYTF.

This sequence joins TRBV30 and TRBJ2-7; D not resolved. Germline-derived CDR1 and CDR2 are GTSNPN and SVGIG (reference sequence). The V gene lost 1 base and the J gene lost 7 bases, with 11 bases spanning the gap. The CDR3 is 12 residues long. The CDR3 DNA reads TGTGCCTGGAGTGGGTATGCCCGGGAGCAGTACTTC. It yields the protein CAWSGYAREQYF.

The chain uses TRBV19 and TRBJ2-1, with D uncertain. Germline CDR1 LNHDA, CDR2 SQIVND (reference sequence). V dropped 3 bases and J dropped 9 bases, with 9 bases sitting between them. The CDR3 extends over 12 amino acids. CDR3 DNA sequence: TGTGCCAGTAGTATCGGAGTAGGTGAGCAGTTCTTC. Protein product: CASSIGVGEQFF.

As regards this clone: Additional DNA sequences in this sample encode the identical CDR3. V and J are TRBV9 and TRBJ1-1; D is undetermined. Looked up from germline, CDR1 is SGDLS and CDR2 is YYNGEE. The CDR3 is 13 amino acids. The germline V and J ends were trimmed by 0 bases and 1 base, with 4 bases remaining between them. The CDR3 region has the DNA TGTGCCAGCAGCGTAGACCAGAACACTGAAGCTTTCTTT. Translating gives CASSVDQNTEAFF.

The rearrangement joins TRBV9 to TRBJ2-7, with D tentatively TRBD2 (5 bases). Germline assignment: CDR1 SGDLS and CDR2 YYNGEE. The CDR3 has 15 residues. The ends were cut back, 0 bases at V and 1 base at J, with 11 bases in the middle. The CDR3 bases are TGTGCCAGCAGCGTAGCCGCCGGGGTGTCCTACGAGCAGTACTTC. Its protein product is CASSVAAGVSYEQYF.

Only one count was recorded for this clone. The chain carries TRBV7-2 and TRBJ2-5, with a weak D call TRBD2 (6 bases). CDR3 size: 15 residues. The germline CDR1 and CDR2 sequences are SGHTA and FQGNSA. V dropped 1 base and J dropped 5 bases, with 14 bases sitting between them. This chain's CDR3 is CASSLGGVVAETQYF. The CDR3 DNA sequence: TGTGCCAGCAGCTTAGGGGGGGTCGTCGCGGAGACCCAGTACTTC.

The gene calls are TRBV27 and TRBJ2-1; 7 bases agree with TRBD2. J gave up 7 bases and V 2 bases, and 8 bases lay outside the gene matches. The CDR3 is 15 amino acids. CDR1 and CDR2 from the germline V gene are MNHEY and SMNVEV (reference sequence). CDR3 bases: TGTGCCAGCAGTTTAGCTGGCGGGGGAAGTAATGAGCAGTTCTTC. This translates into CASSLAGGGSNEQFF.

Only a few counts were recorded for this clone. V gene TRBV7-2 combines with J gene TRBJ2-3; 10 bases line up with TRBD2. Germline values: CDR1 SGHTA, CDR2 FQGNSA. V lost 0 bases, J lost 6 bases, and 3 bases stayed unmatched. The CDR3 spans 15 residues. The CDR3 spells CASSLALAGADTQYF. CDR3 DNA sequence: TGTGCCAGCAGCTTAGCCCTAGCGGGGGCTGATACGCAGTATTTT.

The chain combines TRBV7-2 with TRBJ2-5; D uncertain. The CDR3 has 12 residues. Per germline, CDR1 SGHTA and CDR2 FQGNSA. Trimming removed 5 bases from V and 11 bases from J, with 15 bases in between. The CDR3, as DNA: TGTGCCAGCAGCCCCAGGAGTGAGGAGCAGTACTTC. This translates into CASSPRSEEQYF.

The V call is TRBV27, the J call TRBJ1-1; D gene unclear. Germline CDR1 MNHEY, CDR2 SMNVEV (reference sequence). This CDR3 has 13 residues. The V end lost 6 bases, the J end lost 2 bases, and 10 bases lay between the germline ends. The CDR3 protein is CASRRAQNTEAFF. The CDR3, as DNA: TGTGCCAGCAGGCGGGCCCAAAACACTGAAGCTTTCTTT.

The chain links TRBV6-6 to TRBJ1-3; TRBD1 aligns across 10 bases. The CDR3 has 13 amino acids. Germline loops: CDR1 MNHNY, CDR2 SVGAGI (reference sequence). Trimming cost V 8 bases and J 10 bases; bases outside gene matches: 8. This CDR3 is CASFEDRGETIYF. CDR3 sequence (DNA): TGTGCCAGCTTCGAGGACAGGGGGGAGACCATATATTTT.

The chain recombines TRBV4-3 with TRBJ1-1; tentative D call: TRBD1 (6 bases). This CDR3 region has 14 residues. Trimming took off 0 bases at V and 2 bases at J, with 7 bases between the two ends. Germline V gene sequence: CDR1 LGHNA, CDR2 YSLEER. The CDR3 is CASSQEDSNTEAFF. CDR3 nucleotide sequence: TGCGCCAGCAGCCAAGAGGACAGTAACACTGAAGCTTTCTTT.

The chain joins TRBV4-2 to TRBJ1-4; TRBD1 agrees at 8 bases. Germline values: CDR1 LGHNA, CDR2 YNFKEQ. This CDR3 has 16 residues. The J segment lost 5 bases and the V segment lost 7 bases, leaving 12 bases of the junction unmatched. The CDR3 nucleotides read TGTGCCAGCAAGGGAGTACAGGGGGGCACAAATGAAAAACTGTTTTTT. The encoded protein is CASKGVQGGTNEKLFF.

This clone was counted between two and nine times. Other nucleotide sequences in the sample specify the same CDR3. The chain is built from TRBV4-2 and TRBJ1-5; no clear D. Germline loops: CDR1 LGHNA, CDR2 YNFKEQ. The CDR3 extends over 14 amino acids. V lost 4 bases to trimming and J lost 4 bases, with 11 bases between them. The CDR3 DNA reads as TGTGCCAGCAGCCCCGGAGACGGTAATCAGCCCCAGCATTTT. Residues: CASSPGDGNQPQHF.

The chain joins TRBV5-6 to TRBJ2-7, with D possibly TRBD1 on 6 matching bases. V was clipped by 3 bases and J by 1 base, with 14 bases between them. Looked up from germline, CDR1 is SGHDT and CDR2 is YYEEEE. The CDR3 is 15 amino acids. The CDR3 sequence is CASSSYGGPSYEQYF. The CDR3, as DNA: TGTGCCAGCAGCTCCTATGGGGGCCCGTCCTACGAGCAGTACTTC.